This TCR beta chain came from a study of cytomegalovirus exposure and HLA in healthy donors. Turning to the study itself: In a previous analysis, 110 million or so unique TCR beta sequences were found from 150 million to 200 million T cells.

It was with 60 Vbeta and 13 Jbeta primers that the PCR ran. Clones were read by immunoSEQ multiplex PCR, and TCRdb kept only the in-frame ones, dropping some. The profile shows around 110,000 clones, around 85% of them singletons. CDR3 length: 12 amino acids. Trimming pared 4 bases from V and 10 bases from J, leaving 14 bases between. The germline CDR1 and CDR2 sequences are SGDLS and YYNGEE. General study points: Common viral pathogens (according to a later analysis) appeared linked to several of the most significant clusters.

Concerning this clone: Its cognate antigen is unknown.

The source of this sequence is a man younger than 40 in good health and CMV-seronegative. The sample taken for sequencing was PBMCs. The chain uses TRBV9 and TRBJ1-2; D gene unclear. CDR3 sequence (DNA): TGTGCCAGCAGCCTCGTCGGGGTTGACTACACCTTC. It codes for CASSLVGVDYTF.